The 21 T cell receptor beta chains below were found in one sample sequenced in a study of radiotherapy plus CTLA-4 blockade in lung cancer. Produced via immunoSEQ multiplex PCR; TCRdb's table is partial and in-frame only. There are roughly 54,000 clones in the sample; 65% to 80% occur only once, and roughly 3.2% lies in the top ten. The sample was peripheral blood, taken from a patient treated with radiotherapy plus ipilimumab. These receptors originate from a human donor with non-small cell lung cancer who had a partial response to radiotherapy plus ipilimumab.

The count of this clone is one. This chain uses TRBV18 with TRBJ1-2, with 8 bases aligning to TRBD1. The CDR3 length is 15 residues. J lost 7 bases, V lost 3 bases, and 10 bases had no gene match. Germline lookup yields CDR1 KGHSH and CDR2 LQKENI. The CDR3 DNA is TGTGCCAGCTCACCTGGGACAGGCCCAGCGAGTGGCTACACCTTC. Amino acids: CASSPGTGPASGYTF.

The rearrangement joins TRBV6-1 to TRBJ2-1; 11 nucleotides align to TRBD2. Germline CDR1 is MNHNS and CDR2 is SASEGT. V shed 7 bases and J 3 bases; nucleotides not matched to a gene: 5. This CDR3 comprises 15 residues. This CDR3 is CASNRGLAVYNEQFF. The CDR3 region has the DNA TGTGCCAGCAATCGGGGACTAGCGGTCTACAATGAGCAGTTCTTC.

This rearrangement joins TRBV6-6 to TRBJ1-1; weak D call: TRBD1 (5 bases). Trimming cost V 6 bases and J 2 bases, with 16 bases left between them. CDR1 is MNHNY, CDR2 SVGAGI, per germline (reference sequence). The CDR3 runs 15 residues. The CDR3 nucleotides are TGTGCCAGCAGCCCCTATCTCGACAGCAACACTGAAGCTTTCTTT. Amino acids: CASSPYLDSNTEAFF.

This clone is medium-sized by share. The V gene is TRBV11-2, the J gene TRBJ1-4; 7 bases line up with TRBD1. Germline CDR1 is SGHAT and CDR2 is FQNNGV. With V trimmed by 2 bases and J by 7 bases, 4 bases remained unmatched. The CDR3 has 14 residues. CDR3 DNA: TGTGCCAGCAGCTTACAGGGGGGCGTTGAAAAACTGTTTTTT. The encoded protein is CASSLQGGVEKLFF. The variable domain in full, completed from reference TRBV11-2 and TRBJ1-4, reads EAGVAQSPRYKIIEKRQSVAFWCNPISGHATLYWYQQILGQGPKLLIQFQNNGVVDDSQLPKDRFSAERLKGVDSTLKIQPAKLEDSAVYLCASSLQGGVEKLFFGSGTQLSVL.

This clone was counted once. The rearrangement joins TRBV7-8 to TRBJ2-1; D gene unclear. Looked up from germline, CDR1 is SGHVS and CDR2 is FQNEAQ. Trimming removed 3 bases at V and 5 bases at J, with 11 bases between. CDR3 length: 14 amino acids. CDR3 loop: CASSLGLRNNEQFF. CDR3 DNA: TGTGCCAGCAGCTTGGGCCTACGAAACAATGAGCAGTTCTTC.

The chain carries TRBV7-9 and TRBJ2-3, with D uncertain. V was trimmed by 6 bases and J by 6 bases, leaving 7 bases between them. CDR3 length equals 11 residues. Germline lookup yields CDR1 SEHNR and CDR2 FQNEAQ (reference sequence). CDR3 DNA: TGTGCCAGCAGTAATGTGGATACGCAGTATTTT. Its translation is CASSNVDTQYF.

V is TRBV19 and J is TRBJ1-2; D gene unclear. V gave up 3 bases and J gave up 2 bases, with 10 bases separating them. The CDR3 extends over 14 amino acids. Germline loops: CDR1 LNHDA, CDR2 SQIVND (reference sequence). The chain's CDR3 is CASSMAGTNYGYTF. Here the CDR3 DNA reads TGTGCCAGTAGTATGGCAGGTACAAACTATGGCTACACCTTC.

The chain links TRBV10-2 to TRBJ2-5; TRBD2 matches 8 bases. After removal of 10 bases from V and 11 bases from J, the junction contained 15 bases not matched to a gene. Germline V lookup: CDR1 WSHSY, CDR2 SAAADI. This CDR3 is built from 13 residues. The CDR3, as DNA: TGCGCCACGCGGGGGGAACGTACGGGTCCTCAGTACTTC. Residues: CATRGERTGPQYF.

The chain's CDR3 is CASSAGQGIRMNTEAFF. CDR3 coding DNA: TGCGCCAGCAGCGCCGGACAGGGGATTAGGATGAACACTGAAGCTTTCTTT. This chain joins TRBV5-1 and TRBJ1-1; 9 positions agree with TRBD1. The ends lost 4 bases at V and 0 bases at J; junction bases unmatched: 10. This CDR3 spans 17 amino acids. Germline CDR1 reads SGHRS; CDR2 reads YFSETQ.

CDR3 region: CASSETPRNTEAFF. The CDR3 nucleotides are TGTGCCAGCAGTGAAACTCCTCGAAACACTGAAGCTTTCTTT. V gene TRBV6-1 combines with J gene TRBJ1-1, with D unclear. V gave up 2 bases and J gave up 2 bases, with 9 bases separating them. This CDR3 contains 14 residues. From germline, CDR1 is MNHNS and CDR2 SASEGT.

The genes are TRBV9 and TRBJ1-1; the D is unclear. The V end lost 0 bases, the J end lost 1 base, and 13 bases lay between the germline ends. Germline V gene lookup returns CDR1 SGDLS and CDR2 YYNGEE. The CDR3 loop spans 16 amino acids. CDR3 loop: CASSVGARVENTEAFF. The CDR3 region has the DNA TGTGCCAGCAGCGTAGGGGCGAGGGTAGAGAACACTGAAGCTTTCTTT.

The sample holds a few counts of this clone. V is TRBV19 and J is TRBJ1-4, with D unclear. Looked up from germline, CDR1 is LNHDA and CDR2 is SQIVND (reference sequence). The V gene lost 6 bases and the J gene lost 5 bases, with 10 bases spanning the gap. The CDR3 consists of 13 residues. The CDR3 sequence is CASSQTRNEKLFF. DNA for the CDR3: TGTGCCAGTAGCCAGACAAGGAATGAAAAACTGTTTTTT.

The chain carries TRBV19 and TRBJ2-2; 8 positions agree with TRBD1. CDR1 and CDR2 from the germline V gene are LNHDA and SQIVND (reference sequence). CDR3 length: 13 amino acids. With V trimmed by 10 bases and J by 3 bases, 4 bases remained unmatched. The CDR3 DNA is TGTGCCACTCAGGGGGCCGACACCGGGGAGCTGTTTTTT. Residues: CATQGADTGELFF. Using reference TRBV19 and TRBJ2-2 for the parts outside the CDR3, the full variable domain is DGGITQSPKYLFRKEGQNVTLSCEQNLNHDAMYWYRQDPGQGLRLIYYSQIVNDFQKGDIAEGYSVSREKKESFPLTVTSAQKNPTAFYLCATQGADTGELFFGEGSRLTVL.

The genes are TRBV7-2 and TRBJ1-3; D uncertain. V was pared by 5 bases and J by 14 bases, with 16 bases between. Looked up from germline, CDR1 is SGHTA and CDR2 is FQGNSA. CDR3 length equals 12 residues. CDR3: CASSARPERVYF. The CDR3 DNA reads TGTGCCAGCAGCGCGAGACCCGAGAGGGTATATTTT.

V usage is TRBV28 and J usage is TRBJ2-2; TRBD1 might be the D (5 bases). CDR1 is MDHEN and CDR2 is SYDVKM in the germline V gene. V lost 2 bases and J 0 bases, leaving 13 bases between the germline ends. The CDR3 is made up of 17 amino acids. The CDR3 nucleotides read TGTGCCAGCAGTTTAGGCTCGATACAGGCGAACACCGGGGAGCTGTTTTTT. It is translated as CASSLGSIQANTGELFF.

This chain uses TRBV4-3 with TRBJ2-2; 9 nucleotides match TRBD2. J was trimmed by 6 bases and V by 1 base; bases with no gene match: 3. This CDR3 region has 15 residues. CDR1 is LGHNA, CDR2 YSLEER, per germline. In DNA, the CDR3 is TGCGCCAGCAGCCAAGGCGGGGGGGCCCCCGGGGAGCTGTTTTTT. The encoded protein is CASSQGGGAPGELFF.

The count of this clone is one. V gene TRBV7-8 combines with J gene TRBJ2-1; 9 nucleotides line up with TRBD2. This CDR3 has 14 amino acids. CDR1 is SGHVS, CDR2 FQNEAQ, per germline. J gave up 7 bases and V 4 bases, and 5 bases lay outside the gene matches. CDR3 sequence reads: CASSSLAGNNEQFF. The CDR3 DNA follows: TGTGCCAGCAGCTCCCTAGCGGGGAATAATGAGCAGTTCTTC. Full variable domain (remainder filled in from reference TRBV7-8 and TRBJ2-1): GAGVSQSPRYKVAKRGQDVALRCDPISGHVSLFWYQQALGQGPEFLTYFQNEAQLDKSGLPSDRFFAERPEGSVSTLKIQRTQQEDSAVYLCASSSLAGNNEQFFGPGTRLTVL.

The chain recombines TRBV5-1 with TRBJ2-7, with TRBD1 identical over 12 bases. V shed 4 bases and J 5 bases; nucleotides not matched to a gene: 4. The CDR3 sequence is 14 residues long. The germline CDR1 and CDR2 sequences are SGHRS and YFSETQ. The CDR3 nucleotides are TGCGCCAGCAGCACCGGGACAGGGGGCCACGAGCAGTACTTC. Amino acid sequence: CASSTGTGGHEQYF.

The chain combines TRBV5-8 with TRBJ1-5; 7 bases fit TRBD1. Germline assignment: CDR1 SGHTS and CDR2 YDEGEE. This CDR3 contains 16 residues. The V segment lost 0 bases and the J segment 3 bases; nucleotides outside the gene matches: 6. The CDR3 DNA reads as TGTGCCAGCAGCTTGGCCTTAGGGGGCCCCAATCAGCCCCAGCATTTT. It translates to CASSLALGGPNQPQHF.

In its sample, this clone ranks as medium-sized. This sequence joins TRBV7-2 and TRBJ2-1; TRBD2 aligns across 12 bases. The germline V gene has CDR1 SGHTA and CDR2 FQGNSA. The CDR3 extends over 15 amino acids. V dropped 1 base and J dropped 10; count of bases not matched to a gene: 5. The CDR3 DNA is TGTGCCAGCAGCTTAGGGCTAGCGGGGGGGAACGAGCAGTTCTTC. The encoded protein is CASSLGLAGGNEQFF.

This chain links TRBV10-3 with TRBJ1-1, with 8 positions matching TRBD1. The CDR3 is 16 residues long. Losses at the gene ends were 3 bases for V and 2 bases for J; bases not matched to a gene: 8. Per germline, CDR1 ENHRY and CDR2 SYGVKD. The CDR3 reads CAISEKDRVSNTEAFF. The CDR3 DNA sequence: TGTGCCATCAGTGAAAAGGACAGGGTGTCCAACACTGAAGCTTTCTTT.